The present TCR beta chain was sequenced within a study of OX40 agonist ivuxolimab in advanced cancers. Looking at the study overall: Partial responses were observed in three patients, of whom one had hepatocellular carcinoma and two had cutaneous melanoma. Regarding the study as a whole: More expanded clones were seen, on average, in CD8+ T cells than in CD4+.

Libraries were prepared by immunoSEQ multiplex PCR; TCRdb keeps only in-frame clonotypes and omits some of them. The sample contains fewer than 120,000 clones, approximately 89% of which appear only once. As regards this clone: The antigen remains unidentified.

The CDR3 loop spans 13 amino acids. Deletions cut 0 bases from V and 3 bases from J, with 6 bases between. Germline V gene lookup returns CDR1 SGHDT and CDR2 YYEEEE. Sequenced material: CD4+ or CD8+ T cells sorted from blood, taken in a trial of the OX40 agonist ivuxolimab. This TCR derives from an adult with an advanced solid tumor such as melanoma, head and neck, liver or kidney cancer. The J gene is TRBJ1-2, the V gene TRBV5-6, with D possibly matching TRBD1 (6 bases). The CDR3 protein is CASSLGQDYGYTF. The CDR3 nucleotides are TGTGCCAGCAGCTTGGGACAGGACTATGGCTACACCTTC.